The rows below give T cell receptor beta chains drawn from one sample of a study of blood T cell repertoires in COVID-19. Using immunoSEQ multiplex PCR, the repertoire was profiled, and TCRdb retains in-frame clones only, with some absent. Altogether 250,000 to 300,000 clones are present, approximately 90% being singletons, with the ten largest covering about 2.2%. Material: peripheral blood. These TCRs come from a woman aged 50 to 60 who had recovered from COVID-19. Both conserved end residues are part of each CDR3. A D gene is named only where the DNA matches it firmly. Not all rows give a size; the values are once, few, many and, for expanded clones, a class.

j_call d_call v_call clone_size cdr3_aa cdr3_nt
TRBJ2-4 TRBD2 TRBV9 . CASSRRAGGNIQYF TGTGCCAGCAGCCGCAGAGCGGGGGGTAACATTCAGTACTTC
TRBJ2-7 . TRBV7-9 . CASSGLQGKQYF TGTGCCAGCAGCGGGTTACAGGGTAAGCAGTACTTC
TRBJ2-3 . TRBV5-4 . CASSLVGSTDTQYF TGTGCCAGCAGCTTGGTCGGGAGCACAGATACGCAGTATTTT
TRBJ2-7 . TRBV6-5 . CASSLSQGLYEQYF TGTGCCAGCAGCCTTTCACAGGGTCTCTACGAGCAGTACTTC
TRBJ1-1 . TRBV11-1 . CASSLRRGSINTEAFF TGTGCCAGCAGCTTAAGGAGGGGTTCGATAAACACTGAAGCTTTCTTT
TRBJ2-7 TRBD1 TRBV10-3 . CAISEGDSYIYEQYF TGTGCCATCAGTGAGGGGGACAGTTATATCTACGAGCAGTACTTC
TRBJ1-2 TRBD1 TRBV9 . CASSQGQGPIPYGYTF TGTGCCAGCAGCCAAGGACAGGGTCCCATACCCTATGGCTACACCTTC
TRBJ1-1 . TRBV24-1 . CATSEPGVEAFF TGTGCCACCAGTGAACCAGGGGTCGAAGCTTTCTTT
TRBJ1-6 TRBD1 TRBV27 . CASSSRPDRDNSPLHF TGTGCCAGCAGTTCGCGGCCGGACAGGGATAATTCACCCCTCCACTTT
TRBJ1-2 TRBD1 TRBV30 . CAWWDSDYTF TGTGCCTGGTGGGACAGTGACTACACCTTC
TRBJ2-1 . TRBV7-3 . CASSQTASSYNEQFF TGTGCCAGCAGCCAGACAGCTAGCTCCTACAATGAGCAGTTCTTC
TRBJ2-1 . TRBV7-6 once CASSSGFGGRGDEQFF TGTGCCAGCAGCTCCGGGTTCGGGGGGCGCGGCGATGAGCAGTTCTTC
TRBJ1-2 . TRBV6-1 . CASSENRGRGYGYTF TGTGCCAGCAGTGAAAATCGGGGCAGGGGCTATGGCTACACCTTC
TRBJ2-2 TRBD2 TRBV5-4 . CASSLGGLAGSNTGELFF TGTGCCAGCAGCTTGGGGGGACTAGCGGGGAGCAACACCGGGGAGCTGTTTTTT
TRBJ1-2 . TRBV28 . CASSTQTGYNYGYTF TGTGCCAGCAGTACCCAGACAGGTTATAACTATGGCTACACCTTC
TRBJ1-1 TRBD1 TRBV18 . CASSDGQGEAFF TGTGCCAGCTCAGATGGACAGGGGGAAGCTTTCTTT
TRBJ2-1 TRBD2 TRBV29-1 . CSVPKRGGPGEQFF TGCAGCGTCCCAAAGCGGGGGGGCCCGGGTGAGCAGTTCTTC
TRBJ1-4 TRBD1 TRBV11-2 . CASSLTGRNEKLFF TGTGCCAGCAGCTTGACAGGGAGGAATGAAAAACTGTTTTTT
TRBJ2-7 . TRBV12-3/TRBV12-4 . CASSRGSYEQYF TGTGCCAGCAGCCGCGGCTCCTACGAGCAGTACTTC
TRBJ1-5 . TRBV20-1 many CSASGGGSNQPQHF TGCAGTGCTAGTGGGGGAGGTAGCAATCAGCCCCAGCATTTT
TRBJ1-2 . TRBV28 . CASTHRVSSNYGYTF TGTGCCAGCACCCACAGGGTTAGTAGTAACTATGGCTACACCTTC
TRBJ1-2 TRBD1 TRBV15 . CATSEDRTYGYTF TGTGCCACCAGCGAGGACAGGACTTATGGCTACACCTTC
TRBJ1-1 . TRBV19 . CASSIYRSTEAFF TGTGCCAGTAGTATTTACAGAAGCACTGAAGCTTTCTTT
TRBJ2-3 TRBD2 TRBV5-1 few CASSIPSGGGATDTQYF TGCGCCAGCAGCATACCATCCGGCGGGGGGGCCACAGATACGCAGTATTTT
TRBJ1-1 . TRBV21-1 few CASSKGGWRARTEAFF TGTGCCAGCAGCAAAGGGGGTTGGAGGGCGAGGACTGAAGCTTTCTTT
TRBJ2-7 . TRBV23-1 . CASSHESTSYEQYF TGCGCCAGCAGTCACGAGAGTACCTCCTACGAGCAGTACTTC
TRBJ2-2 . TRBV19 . CASSRWELGGTGELFF TGTGCCAGTAGCCGATGGGAGTTAGGGGGCACCGGGGAGCTGTTTTTT
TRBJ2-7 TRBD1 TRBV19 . CASSIRGQGTSYEQYF TGTGCCAGTAGTATCAGGGGACAGGGGACGTCCTACGAGCAGTACTTC
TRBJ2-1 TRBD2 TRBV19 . CASMRLGAGGSPSNEQFF TGTGCCAGTATGCGGCTAGGAGCGGGGGGCTCTCCTAGCAATGAGCAGTTCTTC
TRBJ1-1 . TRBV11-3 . CASSSTGDNEAFF TGTGCCAGCAGCTCGACAGGAGACAATGAAGCTTTCTTT
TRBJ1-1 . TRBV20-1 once CSASVQVTEAFF TGCAGTGCTAGTGTACAGGTGACTGAAGCTTTCTTT
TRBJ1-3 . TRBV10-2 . CASSEGRAGNTIYF TGCGCCAGCAGTGAGGGCAGGGCTGGAAACACCATATATTTT
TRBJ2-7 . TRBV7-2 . CASSYRVSYEQYF TGTGCCAGCAGTTACAGGGTTTCCTACGAGCAGTACTTC
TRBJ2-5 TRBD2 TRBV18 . CASSPKVQGGETQYF TGTGCCAGCTCACCAAAAGTCCAGGGAGGGGAGACCCAGTACTTC
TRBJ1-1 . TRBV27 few CASRDTQGRNTEAFF TGTGCCAGCAGGGATACACAGGGCCGGAACACTGAAGCTTTCTTT
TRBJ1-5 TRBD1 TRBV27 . CASSLRGHQPQHF TGTGCCAGCAGTTTAAGGGGGCATCAGCCCCAGCATTTT
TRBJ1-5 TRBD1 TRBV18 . CASSPVGQGWQPQHF TGTGCCAGCTCACCAGTGGGACAGGGGTGGCAGCCCCAGCATTTT
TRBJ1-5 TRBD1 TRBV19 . CASKGQGARQPQHF TGTGCCAGTAAGGGACAGGGGGCGCGACAGCCCCAGCATTTT
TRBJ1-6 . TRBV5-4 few CAPQTKPYNSPLHF TGTGCCCCCCAGACTAAGCCTTATAATTCACCCCTCCACTTT
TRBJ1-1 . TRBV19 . CATTSLPQGLNTEAFF TGTGCCACCACGTCCCTTCCACAGGGACTGAACACTGAAGCTTTCTTT
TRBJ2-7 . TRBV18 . CASSPKTAFYEQYF TGTGCCAGCTCACCGAAGACAGCTTTTTACGAGCAGTACTTC
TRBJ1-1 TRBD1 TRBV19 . CASSPQGARNTEAFF TGTGCCAGTAGCCCACAGGGGGCGAGGAACACTGAAGCTTTCTTT
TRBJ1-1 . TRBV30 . CAWSVLSGNTEAFF TGTGCCTGGAGTGTACTTTCGGGGAACACTGAAGCTTTCTTT
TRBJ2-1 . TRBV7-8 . CASSPNGNEQFF TGTGCCAGCAGCCCGAACGGGAATGAGCAGTTCTTC
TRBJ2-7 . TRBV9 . CASSPTSRGMSYEQYF TGTGCCAGCAGCCCCACTTCTCGGGGGATGTCCTACGAGCAGTACTTC
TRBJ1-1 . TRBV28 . CATRGKPEAFF TGTGCCACACGAGGGAAACCTGAAGCTTTCTTT
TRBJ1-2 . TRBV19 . CASYRDWRGGQGNIGYTF TGTGCCAGTTACAGGGATTGGAGAGGAGGTCAGGGAAATATTGGCTACACCTTC
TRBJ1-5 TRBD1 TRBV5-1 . CASSGPDRLGDQPQHF TGCGCCAGCAGCGGTCCGGACAGGCTTGGGGATCAGCCCCAGCATTTT
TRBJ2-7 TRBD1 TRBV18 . CASSPRGQSGEQYF TGTGCCAGCTCACCACGGGGACAGTCGGGTGAGCAGTACTTC